The TCR beta chain described here comes from a study of STAT5B mutations in CD4+ large granular lymphocyte leukemia. The wider study: Among healthy donors, a particular HLA allele went with more CDR3 'QG' motifs. General study points: Top patient clones used TRBV06 genes more often: 8/27 versus 2/35 in controls.

Authors' analysis steps: Lowest detectable productive clonotype frequency was 2.59 x 10-5. This table comes from immunoSEQ multiplex PCR, and its TCRdb copy is limited to in-frame clones, with some not included. V and J calls and clone size are given by that table; D and trimming were obtained from the DNA. The table records 30,000 or so clones, 78% of them present only once. This CDR3 has 13 amino acids. Germline-derived CDR1 and CDR2 are SQVTM and ANQGSEA. V shed 3 bases and J 3 bases; nucleotides not matched to a gene: 4. Healthy controls were blood donor buffy coats. A remark on this clone: What it binds is not known.

The rearrangement uses TRBV29-1 and TRBJ1-1; TRBD1 agrees at 7 bases. The origin of this receptor is a human donor in good health. Specimen: CD4+ T cells from blood buffy coats. The CDR3 DNA reads TGCAGCGTTGATCCCAGGGGGGACACTGAAGCTTTCTTT. Protein sequence: CSVDPRGDTEAFF.